These T cell receptor beta chains were read from a single sample in a study of shared T cell receptors in the human thymus. This table comes from immunoSEQ multiplex PCR, and its TCRdb copy is limited to in-frame clones, with some not included. The data show hundreds of thousands of clones, around 82% seen once. This same sample was also taken into another study, of human thymus T cells.

The sequenced sample was thymocytes. Receptor source: a boy less than two years old with a congenital heart defect. Both conserved end residues are part of each CDR3. D genes are given only for firm matches. Clone size is given for some rows only: seen once, a few or many times, or a class if the clone is expanded.

>TRBJ2-3|TRBV7-2|NA|NA
TGTGCCAGCAGCTTCCTGGGGGCGGGTAGCACAGATACGCAGTATTTT
CASSFLGAGSTDTQYF
>TRBJ2-7|TRBV14|NA|NA
TGTGCCAGCAGCCAAGCTAAGACTAGAACCTCCTACGAGCAGTACTTC
CASSQAKTRTSYEQYF
>TRBJ2-1|TRBV7-8|NA|NA
TGTGCCAGCAGCTCACCAGCCGGAGTCTCCTACAATGAGCAGTTCTTC
CASSSPAGVSYNEQFF
>TRBJ1-5|TRBV5-1|NA|NA
TGCGCCAGCAGCTTGGAATCGGGAGGAGGAGGGCCCCAGCATTTT
CASSLESGGGGPQHF
>TRBJ2-3|TRBV28|TRBD2|NA
TGTGCCAGCAGTTTAAGATCGGCTAGCGGGAGCACAGATACGCAGTATTTT
CASSLRSASGSTDTQYF
>TRBJ2-2|TRBV28|TRBD2|NA
TGTGCCAGCAGTTTCGGACTAGCGGGAGGGCCCGGCGGGGAGCTGTTTTTT
CASSFGLAGGPGGELFF
>TRBJ1-1|TRBV4-1|TRBD1|NA
TGCGCCAGCAGCCAAGAAAGAGGGGGCGGGGAAGCTTTCTTT
CASSQERGGGEAFF
>TRBJ1-1|TRBV29-1|NA|once
TGCAGCGTTGAGGGGGACACACTGAACACTGAAGCTTTCTTT
CSVEGDTLNTEAFF
>TRBJ2-7|TRBV27|TRBD2|NA
TGTGCCACCCAAAAGGGGGGGGATAGAGCGGGAGGCCCGGGGTTC
CATQKGGDRAGGPGF
>TRBJ2-7|TRBV4-1|NA|NA
TGCGCCAGCAGCCCCCCGGGTTTGGCGGTGGACGAGCAGTACTTC
CASSPPGLAVDEQYF
>TRBJ2-1|TRBV5-1|TRBD1|NA
TGCGCCAGCAGCTTGTTTGGGACAGGGGAAGGTGAGCAGTTCTTC
CASSLFGTGEGEQFF
>TRBJ1-5|TRBV19|TRBD1|NA
TGTGCCAGTAGCAGGGGGAAGGGTCAGCCCCAGCATTTT
CASSRGKGQPQHF
>TRBJ2-3|TRBV5-6|TRBD2|NA
TGTGCCAGCAGCCACCCACTAGCGGGAGGAGGGGCAGATACGCAGTATTTT
CASSHPLAGGGADTQYF
>TRBJ2-7|TRBV27|TRBD2|NA
TGTGCCAGCAGCTTGACTAGCGGGAGGTACGAGCAGTACTTC
CASSLTSGRYEQYF
>TRBJ1-1|TRBV2|NA|NA
TGTGCCAGCAGAGGGAGGAGGACTGAAGCTTTCTTT
CASRGRRTEAFF
>TRBJ2-5|TRBV5-8|NA|NA
TGTGCCAGCAGCCTTCGCGAGGCGCAGTACTTC
CASSLREAQYF
>TRBJ2-1|TRBV28|TRBD2|NA
TGTGCCAGCAGTTTGATTTGTAAGCGGGAGTCCCCCAGCTCCTACAATGAGCAGTTCTTC
CASSLICKRESPSSYNEQFF
>TRBJ1-3|TRBV30|NA|NA
TGTGCCTGGAGTCAGGGGCACACCATATATTTT
CAWSQGHTIYF
>TRBJ2-1|TRBV4-1|TRBD2|NA
TGCGCCAGCAGCCAAGTCGAACGGGTAGCGGGCCGTTCCTACAATGAGCAGTTCTTC
CASSQVERVAGRSYNEQFF
>TRBJ1-2|TRBV4-1|NA|NA
TGCGCCAGCAGCCAAGCGAGAGGGAACTATGGCTACACCTTC
CASSQARGNYGYTF
>TRBJ2-1|TRBV21-1|NA|NA
TGTGCCAGCTCCCCGGGACTAGCGGGTCACCCCCCCGTCTTC
CASSPGLAGHPPVF
>TRBJ1-3|TRBV5-6|NA|NA
TGTGCCAGCAGCTTGGACAGGTCTTCGCCAAAGACCATATATTTT
CASSLDRSSPKTIYF
>TRBJ2-1|TRBV7-3|NA|NA
TGTGCCAGCAGCTTAGGAGACCCCTTCTACAATGAGCAGTTCTTC
CASSLGDPFYNEQFF
>TRBJ2-3|TRBV27|TRBD1|NA
TGTGCCAGCAGTCCCAGGGACAGAGACACAGATACGCAGTATTTT
CASSPRDRDTDTQYF
>TRBJ2-7|TRBV2|NA|NA
TGTGCCAGCAGTGGAAGGCGCTCAGGCCCGTGGGAGCAGTACTTC
CASSGRRSGPWEQYF
>TRBJ2-1|TRBV19|TRBD2|NA
TGTGCCAGTAGTCCAACTAGCGGGAGACCCTACAATGAGCAGTTCTTC
CASSPTSGRPYNEQFF
>TRBJ1-3|TRBV28|NA|NA
TGTGCCAGCAGTTTAGGGATCCCCGGGGGTGGAAACACCATATATTTT
CASSLGIPGGGNTIYF
>TRBJ1-1|TRBV9|NA|NA
TGTGCCAGCAGCGTAGCATCTGGCAAGAACACTGAAGCTTTCTTT
CASSVASGKNTEAFF
>TRBJ1-2|TRBV6-6|NA|NA
TGTGCCAGCAGTTACCCCCTGGACATCTATGGCTACACCTTC
CASSYPLDIYGYTF
>TRBJ2-1|TRBV7-3|NA|NA
TGTGCCAGCAGCTTAACGTCCACTAGCAAGGGCTCCTACAATGAGCAGTTCTTC
CASSLTSTSKGSYNEQFF
>TRBJ1-1|TRBV23-1|NA|NA
TGCGCCAGCACAAAGGAGGGGAACACTGAAGCTTTCTTT
CASTKEGNTEAFF
>TRBJ2-5|TRBV27|NA|NA
TGTGCCAGCAGTCCGAGGGTAGGCCAAGAGACCCAGTACTTC
CASSPRVGQETQYF
>TRBJ2-7|TRBV7-8|NA|NA
TGTGCCAGCAGCTTAGCAGTAGGTCAGGGGACGTACGAGCAGTACTTC
CASSLAVGQGTYEQYF
>TRBJ1-1|TRBV25-1|NA|NA
TGTGCCAGCAGCCAAAACACTGAAGCTTTCTTT
CASSQNTEAFF
>TRBJ2-7|TRBV29-1|NA|NA
TGCAGCGTTGACGGTGGGAGATTCCACGAGCAGTACTTC
CSVDGGRFHEQYF
>TRBJ2-1|TRBV10-2|TRBD2|NA
TGCGCCAGCAGTGATACCGGACTAGCGGGTTACAATGAGCAGTTCTTC
CASSDTGLAGYNEQFF
>TRBJ2-1|TRBV5-1|NA|NA
TGCGCCAGCAGCTTGGGGGCAGACAATGAGCAGTTCTTC
CASSLGADNEQFF
>TRBJ2-2|TRBV2|TRBD2|NA
TGTGCCAGCAGTCAAGGGAGGGGCAGCACCGGGGAGCTGTTTTTT
CASSQGRGSTGELFF
>TRBJ1-2|TRBV4-3|TRBD1|NA
TGCGCCAGCAGCCAAGATCCCGGGTCAGGGGGGACACTCGACTACACCTTC
CASSQDPGSGGTLDYTF
>TRBJ2-7|TRBV11-2|NA|NA
TGTGCCAGCAGCCCGCCGAGCGCACTAGAGTACGAGCAGTACTTC
CASSPPSALEYEQYF
>TRBJ2-7|TRBV11-2|TRBD1|NA
TGTGCCAGCAGCCTAGGTGAGGGCAGGGGGCGCATCGAGCAGTACTTC
CASSLGEGRGRIEQYF
>TRBJ2-7|TRBV7-4|TRBD2|NA
TGTGCCAGCAGCCTGATAGCGGGAGGGGCCTACGAGCAGTACTTC
CASSLIAGGAYEQYF
>TRBJ1-2|TRBV19|TRBD1|NA
TGTGCCAGCGCGACAGGGGGCGGCTATGGCTACACCTTC
CASATGGGYGYTF
>TRBJ2-1|TRBV5-1|TRBD2|few
TGCGCCAGCAGCTCTCACCAGGCAGCGGGACGGGACAATGAGCAGTTCTTC
CASSSHQAAGRDNEQFF
>TRBJ2-1|TRBV9|NA|NA
TGTGCCAGCAGCTTCCGGGACAACTACAATGAGCAGTTCTTC
CASSFRDNYNEQFF
>TRBJ1-5|TRBV4-1|NA|few
TGCGCCAGCAGCCAAGATAGACAGGTTAGCAATCAGCCCCAGCATTTT
CASSQDRQVSNQPQHF
>TRBJ2-7|TRBV7-9|TRBD2|NA
TGTGCCAGCAGCTTAGAGGCGGGGGAGGGTTGGGACTTC
CASSLEAGEGWDF
>TRBJ2-7|TRBV13|NA|NA
TGTGCCAGCAGCTTAAATCGGACTTCCTACGAGCAGTACTTC
CASSLNRTSYEQYF
>TRBJ2-7|TRBV30|NA|NA
TGTGCCTCCGGACATATGTCCTACGAGCAGTACTTC
CASGHMSYEQYF
>TRBJ2-7|TRBV6-1|TRBD1|NA
TGTGCCAGCAGGGGGGACAGCCAGGGGGAGCAGTACTTC
CASRGDSQGEQYF
>TRBJ1-2|TRBV6-4|TRBD1|once
TGTGCCAGCAGTGACTCGCCGGGACAGGGTAATTTCTATGGCTACACCTTC
CASSDSPGQGNFYGYTF
>TRBJ2-1|TRBV29-1|TRBD2|NA
TGCAGCGTCCTAAGGGTAGCGGGAGTGAAATACAATGAGCAGTTCTTC
CSVLRVAGVKYNEQFF
>TRBJ2-5|TRBV7-2|TRBD1|NA
TGTGCCAGCAGCCCCTCCCAGGGGGCGGACCAAGAGACCCAGTACTTC
CASSPSQGADQETQYF
>TRBJ1-2|TRBV19|NA|NA
TGTGCCAGTAGCCCAGGGTGGGATAAGGTCCCTAACTATGGCTACACCTTC
CASSPGWDKVPNYGYTF
>TRBJ2-5|TRBV27|NA|once
TGTGCCAGCAGCGTAATCTCCAGCGGCAGCGGGGAGACCCAGTACTTC
CASSVISSGSGETQYF
>TRBJ2-7|TRBV5-6|NA|few
TGTGCCAGCAGCCCGGCGGCGGGGGCTGCCGAGCAGTACTTC
CASSPAAGAAEQYF